This T cell receptor (beta chain) was retrieved from a study of CD8 T cells in ankylosing spondylitis. The CDR3 extends over 15 amino acids. Trimming left V 11 bases short and J 0 bases short, with 17 bases between. Germline lookup yields CDR1 ENHRY and CDR2 SYGVKD. TCRdb re-called the 5' RACE reads with MiXCR, one entry per CDR3 protein. The sample has about 750,000 distinct CDR3 sequences, 15% to 20% seen once. Study conclusions and caveats: Seemingly characteristic of ankylosing spondylitis blood was a TCR beta motif consisting of fewer than 10 highly homologous variants.

With respect to this clonotype: What it binds is not known.

The TCR sequence derives from a male donor with ankylosing spondylitis. The sequenced sample was blood, either unsorted or a sorted T cell fraction (not recorded which). The chain employs TRBV10-3 and TRBJ2-1; no clear D. The CDR3 bases are TGTGCCCATCAAGACGGGTCAAGCTCCTACAATGAGCAGTTCTTC. This encodes CAHQDGSSSYNEQFF.